The 31 T cell receptor beta chains reported below all come from one sample, sequenced in a study of cytomegalovirus exposure and HLA in healthy donors. PCR involved 60 Vbeta and 13 Jbeta primers. The assay was immunoSEQ multiplex PCR, and TCRdb's table has in-frame clones only and misses some. The sample yields approximately 160,000 clones, 80% seen once. Input material: PBMCs. The receptors come from a man aged 30 to 45 in good health and CMV-seropositive.

This clone occurred a few times. The CDR3 region has the DNA TGTGCCATCAGCCTAGGACAGGGAATAGGAGAGACCCAGTACTTC. The encoded protein is CAISLGQGIGETQYF. The V gene is TRBV10-3, the J gene TRBJ2-5, with 8 bases lining up with TRBD1. CDR1 is ENHRY and CDR2 is SYGVKD in the germline V gene. The CDR3 loop spans 15 amino acids. Germline trimming cut 6 bases from V and 4 bases from J; bases unmatched to any gene: 10.

This clone was detected once. The V call is TRBV25-1, the J call TRBJ2-3, with D perhaps matching TRBD2 (6 bases). V was trimmed by 1 base and J by 4 bases, leaving 9 bases between them. The CDR3 totals 14 residues. The germline CDR1 and CDR2 sequences are MGHDK and SYGVNS. The CDR3 DNA follows: TGTGCCAGCAGTGAATGGCGGGACTCAGATACGCAGTATTTT. Its translation is CASSEWRDSDTQYF. Combining the CDR3 with reference TRBV25-1 and TRBJ2-3 gives the whole variable domain EADIYQTPRYLVIGTGKKITLECSQTMGHDKMYWYQQDPGMELHLIHYSYGVNSTEKGDLSSESTVSRIRTEHFPLTLESARPSHTSQYLCASSEWRDSDTQYFGPGTRLTVL.

V gene TRBV6-7 combines with J gene TRBJ2-1; D may be TRBD2 (6 bases). TRBV6-7 is an ORF, and what it does is uncertain. The V and J ends lost 6 bases and 9 bases respectively, with 27 bases between them. This CDR3 has 17 amino acids. The CDR3 DNA sequence: TGTGCCAGCAGCACGGCGGGACTGGCGAACCACAATGGTGAGCAGTTCTTC. Translated: CASSTAGLANHNGEQFF.

The J gene is TRBJ2-4, the V gene TRBV6-6; TRBD1 agrees at 7 bases. CDR1 MNHNY and CDR2 SVGAGI come from the germline V gene (reference sequence). V shed 2 bases and J 3 bases; nucleotides not matched to a gene: 7. The CDR3 spans 16 residues. The CDR3 DNA is TGTGCCAGCAGTTACGCGAACAGGGGTGTCAAAAACATTCAGTACTTC. Translating it yields CASSYANRGVKNIQYF.

The chain uses TRBV7-6 and TRBJ2-5; 7 positions match TRBD2. The DNA end is a closer match to TRBJ2-7, so the J assignment may be wrong. The CDR3 consists of 19 residues. Germline CDR1 SGHVS, CDR2 FNYEAQ. This chain's CDR3 is CASSLESGTRGPETYEQYF. The CDR3 nucleotides are TGTGCCAGCAGCTTAGAGAGCGGGACGAGAGGCCCTGAAACCTACGAGCAGTACTTC.

This chain connects TRBV11-3 to TRBJ1-1, with TRBD1 matching over 9 bases. The CDR3 runs to 14 residues. The trim removed 4 bases at V and 4 bases at J, leaving 4 bases unmatched. Germline CDR1 and CDR2: SGHNT and YENEEA. In DNA form, the CDR3 reads TGTGCCAGCAGCTGGACAGGGGCGGGCACTGAAGCTTTCTTT. This codes for CASSWTGAGTEAFF.

The chain joins TRBV7-2 to TRBJ1-1, with a tentative D call TRBD1 (6 bases). Between the trimmed V and J ends, which lost 1 base and 8 bases, there was a span of 11 bases. Germline lookup yields CDR1 SGHTA and CDR2 FQGNSA. There are 13 residues in the CDR3. The CDR3 DNA reads as TGTGCCAGCAGCTTAGTGTCAGACAGGGAAGCTTTCTTT. As protein: CASSLVSDREAFF.

The chain uses TRBV15 and TRBJ2-7, with D perhaps TRBD1 (6 bases). The germline CDR1 and CDR2 sequences are LNHNV and YYDKDF (reference sequence). This CDR3 is built from 14 residues. V lost 0 bases to trimming and J lost 9 bases, with 15 bases between them. CDR3 loop: CATSRDQGRTRQYF. CDR3 in DNA: TGTGCCACCAGCAGAGACCAGGGGCGGACGCGGCAGTACTTC.

The chain carries TRBV7-9 and TRBJ2-1; D is perhaps TRBD2 (6 bases). V was shortened by 4 bases and J by 6 bases, with 13 bases between the two germline ends. The CDR3 length is 14 residues. The V gene's germline CDR1 is SEHNR and CDR2 FQNEAQ (reference sequence). CDR3: CASSSEGQSNEQFF. The CDR3 DNA reads as TGTGCCAGCAGCTCGGAGGGCCAGTCCAATGAGCAGTTCTTC.

The V call is TRBV2, the J call TRBJ2-7, with 16 bases that match TRBD2. V shed 6 bases and J 7 bases; nucleotides not matched to a gene: 9. Germline V gene data show CDR1 as SNHLY and CDR2 as FYNNEI. The CDR3 contains 16 residues. CDR3 region: CASSGTSGRAWVEQYF. CDR3 bases: TGTGCCAGCAGCGGGACTAGCGGGAGGGCCTGGGTAGAGCAGTACTTC.

The rearrangement joins TRBV7-9 to TRBJ1-1; D perhaps matches TRBD1 (5 bases). Germline values: CDR1 SEHNR, CDR2 FQNEAQ (reference sequence). This CDR3 region has 14 residues. Trimming took off 1 base at V and 6 bases at J, with 12 bases between the two ends. CDR3 bases: TGTGCCAGCAGCTTAGGGACATTTAGCCCTGAAGCTTTCTTT. This gives the protein CASSLGTFSPEAFF.

J is TRBJ2-2 and V is TRBV27, with a possible D match to TRBD2 (6 bases). This CDR3 has 15 residues. V was clipped by 1 base and J by 4 bases, with 10 bases between them. Germline CDR1 and CDR2: MNHEY and SMNVEV (reference sequence). As DNA, the CDR3 is TGTGCCAGCAGTTTATTCGGGAGTAGCACCGGGGAGCTGTTTTTT. It specifies CASSLFGSSTGELFF.

V usage is TRBV27 and J usage is TRBJ2-1, with 8 bases that match TRBD2. Per the germline V gene, CDR1 is MNHEY and CDR2 is SMNVEV (reference sequence). V gave up 6 bases and J gave up 6 bases; unmatched junction bases: 13. CDR3 length: 16 amino acids. CDR3 bases: TGTGCCAGCAGGGACATAGCGGGAAGCTCGCTCAATGAGCAGTTCTTC. Encoded protein: CASRDIAGSSLNEQFF.

The gene calls are TRBV15 and TRBJ2-6; TRBD1 matches 8 bases. V lost 0 bases, J lost 0 bases, and 4 bases stayed unmatched. CDR3 length: 18 residues. CDR1 and CDR2 from the germline V gene are LNHNV and YYDKDF (reference sequence). CDR3 in amino acids: CATSRDRGPPSGANVLTF. CDR3 DNA: TGTGCCACCAGCAGAGACAGGGGGCCTCCCTCTGGGGCCAACGTCCTGACTTTC.

The chain is built from TRBV7-2 and TRBJ1-3; D remains ambiguous. Germline values: CDR1 SGHTA, CDR2 FQGNSA. The germline V and J ends were trimmed by 1 base and 1 base, with 8 bases remaining between them. CDR3 length: 15 residues. The chain's CDR3 is CASSLVSVSGNTIYF. CDR3 DNA sequence: TGTGCCAGCAGCTTAGTTAGTGTTTCTGGAAACACCATATATTTT. Full variable domain (missing parts from reference TRBV7-2 and TRBJ1-3): GAGVSQSPSNKVTEKGKDVELRCDPISGHTALYWYRQSLGQGLEFLIYFQGNSAPDKSGLPSDRFSAERTGGSVSTLTIQRTQQEDSAVYLCASSLVSVSGNTIYFGEGSWLTVV.

Concerning this clone itself: The same CDR3 is also encoded by other DNA sequences in this sample. The chain combines TRBV20-1 with TRBJ1-1; D is undetermined. This CDR3 spans 10 amino acids. Trimming removed 5 bases at V and 4 bases at J, with 5 bases between. Germline lookup yields CDR1 DFQATT and CDR2 SNEGSKA (reference sequence). The DNA for the CDR3 is TGCAGTGCTGGCGGCACTGAAGCTTTCTTT. This translates into CSAGGTEAFF.

The gene calls are TRBV9 and TRBJ2-7, with D perhaps TRBD2 (7 bases). CDR1 is SGDLS and CDR2 is YYNGEE in the germline V gene. The CDR3 length is 13 residues. Between the trimmed V and J ends, which lost 5 bases and 3 bases, there was a span of 12 bases. CDR3 in DNA: TGTGCCAGCAGTCGGGGGGACAACTACGAGCAGTACTTC. Its protein is CASSRGDNYEQYF.

A single count supports this clone. The chain joins TRBV18 to TRBJ2-5; 10 bases map to TRBD2. The CDR3 contains 15 residues. Unmatched junction bases numbered 4, after V lost 5 bases and J lost 1 base. CDR1 and CDR2 (germline): KGHSH, LQKENI. The CDR3 DNA is TGTGCCAGCTCATGGACTAGCGGAATCCAAGAGACCCAGTACTTC. Translating it yields CASSWTSGIQETQYF.

V and J are TRBV28 and TRBJ2-7, with TRBD1 as a possible D gene (6 bases). CDR1 is MDHEN, CDR2 SYDVKM, per germline. Trimming shortened V by 6 bases and J by 4 bases, and 22 bases separated the two germline ends. The CDR3 totals 16 residues. The CDR3 DNA follows: TGTGCCAGCAGCTTCCCCTTGACAGGATCGGGATACGAGCAGTACTTC. It codes for CASSFPLTGSGYEQYF.

This clone has only a few counts. This rearrangement joins TRBV28 to TRBJ1-4; the D gene is possibly TRBD1 (6 bases). V lost 7 bases and J lost 7, with 16 bases in between. This CDR3 comprises 14 residues. CDR1 is MDHEN and CDR2 is SYDVKM in the germline V gene. CDR3 bases: TGTGCCAGCAAAACCGCAGGGGTTGGTGAAAAACTGTTTTTT. Protein product: CASKTAGVGEKLFF.

The V call is TRBV7-9, the J call TRBJ2-3; D is unresolved. The CDR3 extends over 12 amino acids. Germline assignment: CDR1 SEHNR and CDR2 FQNEAQ (reference sequence). Between the trimmed V and J ends, which lost 10 bases and 1 base, there was a span of 9 bases. The CDR3 here is CATREGTDTQYF. The CDR3 DNA reads TGTGCCACCCGAGAGGGCACAGATACGCAGTATTTT. Filled out from reference TRBV7-9 and TRBJ2-3, the complete variable domain reads DTGVSQNPRHKITKRGQNVTFRCDPISEHNRLYWYRQTLGQGPEFLTYFQNEAQLEKSRLLSDRFSAERPKGSFSTLEIQRTEQGDSAMYLCATREGTDTQYFGPGTRLTVL.

V usage is TRBV7-3 and J usage is TRBJ2-2, with D uncertain. Trimming took off 5 bases at V and 1 base at J, with 8 bases between the two ends. The CDR3 covers 14 residues. Germline V gives CDR1 SGHTA, CDR2 FQGTGA. CDR3 DNA: TGTGCCAGCAGCACTAATGGGAACACCGGGGAGCTGTTTTTT. Its translation is CASSTNGNTGELFF. Full variable domain (outside the CDR3, taken from reference TRBV7-3 and TRBJ2-2): GAGVSQTPSNKVTEKGKYVELRCDPISGHTALYWYRQSLGQGPEFLIYFQGTGAADDSGLPNDRFFAVRPEGSVSTLKIQRTERGDSAVYLCASSTNGNTGELFFGEGSRLTVL.

This sequence joins TRBV6-5 and TRBJ1-1; D gene unclear. There are 11 residues in the CDR3. The germline CDR1 and CDR2 sequences are MNHEY and SVGAGI. Trimming took 7 bases from V and 3 from J, leaving 6 bases between them. The CDR3, as DNA: TGTGCCAGCACCCGGTACACTGAAGCTTTCTTT. Translated: CASTRYTEAFF.

This clone has a handful of counts. This chain connects TRBV10-2 to TRBJ2-3; 9 nucleotides line up with TRBD2. Germline V CDR1 and CDR2: WSHSY, SAAADI. J gave up 6 bases and V 6 bases, and 10 bases lay outside the gene matches. There are 15 residues in the CDR3. CDR3 amino acids: CASSLLAGAPDTQYF. CDR3 DNA sequence: TGCGCCAGCAGCCTTTTAGCGGGGGCCCCGGATACGCAGTATTTT.

V gene TRBV15 combines with J gene TRBJ1-2, with D perhaps TRBD1 (5 bases). CDR3 length: 17 residues. The germline CDR1 and CDR2 sequences are LNHNV and YYDKDF (reference sequence). V was trimmed by 0 bases and J by 5 bases, leaving 19 bases between them. The CDR3: CATSRDFAGKGSYGYTF. CDR3 sequence (DNA): TGTGCCACCAGCAGAGATTTCGCAGGGAAAGGTTCTTATGGCTACACCTTC.

This clone was observed a handful of times. CDR3 sequence: CASSVRQDPTDTQYF. The CDR3 DNA is TGTGCCAGCAGCGTTAGACAGGACCCCACAGATACGCAGTATTTT. The chain links TRBV9 to TRBJ2-3; D may be TRBD1 (6 bases). V was shortened by 2 bases and J by 2 bases, with 12 bases between the two germline ends. The CDR3 is made up of 15 amino acids. Germline V CDR1 and CDR2: SGDLS, YYNGEE.

The genes are TRBV28 and TRBJ1-4, with 8 bases matching TRBD1. This CDR3 is 15 amino acids long. The V and J ends lost 6 bases and 6 bases, in that order; junction bases with no gene match: 9. Germline lookup yields CDR1 MDHEN and CDR2 SYDVKM. This chain's CDR3 is CASRENRGLYEKLFF. As DNA, the CDR3 is TGTGCCAGCAGGGAAAACAGGGGGTTGTATGAAAAACTGTTTTTT.

This chain links TRBV28 with TRBJ1-2; no firm D call. Germline loops: CDR1 MDHEN, CDR2 SYDVKM. The length of the CDR3 is 14 residues. Trimming removed 6 bases at V and 6 bases at J, with 17 bases between. This chain's CDR3 is CASRGSGVSHGYTF. The CDR3 DNA follows: TGTGCCAGCAGAGGTTCCGGGGTTAGCCATGGCTACACCTTC.

The V gene is TRBV9, the J gene TRBJ2-1, with 10 bases aligning to TRBD2. Trimming removed 4 bases from V and 2 bases from J; junction bases left unmatched: 6. CDR3 length equals 16 residues. Germline V gene data show CDR1 as SGDLS and CDR2 as YYNGEE. The CDR3 nucleotides read TGTGCCAGCAGCCCAGGACTAGCGGTGACCTACAATGAGCAGTTCTTC. This gives the protein CASSPGLAVTYNEQFF. Drawing the rest from reference TRBV9 and TRBJ2-1, the complete variable domain is DSGVTQTPKHLITATGQRVTLRCSPRSGDLSVYWYQQSLDQGLQFLIQYYNGEERAKGNILERFSAQQFPDLHSELNLSSLELGDSALYFCASSPGLAVTYNEQFFGPGTRLTVL.

The chain employs TRBV6-1 and TRBJ2-1; D may be TRBD1 (6 bases). The germline CDR1 and CDR2 sequences are MNHNS and SASEGT. V was cut by 2 bases and J by 7 bases, with 15 bases left in between. This CDR3 is built from 15 residues. CDR3 protein: CASSEQPGEWNEQFF. DNA of the CDR3: TGTGCCAGCAGTGAACAGCCAGGGGAGTGGAATGAGCAGTTCTTC.

The rearrangement joins TRBV6-5 to TRBJ2-7, with a weak D call TRBD1 (5 bases). The CDR3 is 13 amino acids. Trimming removed 5 bases at V and 2 bases at J, with 10 bases between. Germline-derived CDR1 and CDR2 are MNHEY and SVGAGI. In nucleotides, the CDR3 is TGTGCCAGCAGTACCGGCAGGGCCTACGAGCAGTACTTC. Translating gives CASSTGRAYEQYF.